These 13 T cell receptor beta chains were all obtained from the same sample, sequenced in a study of blood T cell repertoires in COVID-19. Method: immunoSEQ multiplex PCR; TCRdb's copy keeps in-frame clones and lacks some. This sample has some 250,000 clones; over 70% occur once, and the top ten carry around 3.2%. Specimen: peripheral blood. Every receptor here comes from a woman older than 75 with acute or convalescent COVID-19.

The chain joins TRBV6-5 to TRBJ1-1; 9 bases line up with TRBD1. The trim removed 5 bases at V and 5 bases at J, leaving 6 bases unmatched. The length of the CDR3 is 14 residues. Germline assignment: CDR1 MNHEY and CDR2 SVGAGI. The CDR3 DNA sequence: TGTGCCAGCAGTCGCGGGACAGGGTGGACTGAAGCTTTCTTT. Protein sequence: CASSRGTGWTEAFF.

This chain links TRBV4-1 with TRBJ1-2; 8 bases line up with TRBD1. Trimming at V came to 4 bases and at J to 8 bases, leaving 9 bases not matched to a gene. This CDR3 is 14 amino acids long. Germline CDR1 is MGHRA and CDR2 is YSYEKL. DNA for the CDR3: TGCGCCAGCAGCCCGGACAGGGAATTTGGGGGCTACACCTTC. Protein sequence: CASSPDREFGGYTF.

The rearrangement links TRBV7-2 to TRBJ1-5; D gene unclear. CDR1 and CDR2 (germline): SGHTA, FQGNSA. CDR3 size: 14 residues. The V end lost 4 bases, the J end lost 3 bases, and 10 bases lay between the germline ends. CDR3 sequence reads: CASSSGISNQPQHF. CDR3 nucleotides: TGTGCCAGCAGCTCCGGGATATCCAATCAGCCCCAGCATTTT.

This chain connects TRBV13 to TRBJ1-4; a possible D gene is TRBD1 (6 bases). The germline V gene encodes CDR1 PRHDT and CDR2 FYEKMQ (reference sequence). The V and J ends lost 5 bases and 1 base respectively, with 8 bases between them. The CDR3 runs to 14 residues. The CDR3 nucleotides are TGTGCCAGCAGCCTACAGGGAACTAATGAAAAACTGTTTTTT. This codes for CASSLQGTNEKLFF.

The chain joins TRBV5-4 to TRBJ2-5; tentative D call: TRBD1 (5 bases). Germline CDR1 reads SGHNT; CDR2 reads YYREEE (reference sequence). Trimming removed 0 bases from V and 2 bases from J, with 14 bases in between. This CDR3 region has 16 residues. CDR3 amino acids: CASSLGGQILQETQYF. CDR3 in DNA: TGTGCCAGCAGCTTGGGTGGACAAATACTTCAAGAGACCCAGTACTTC.

This clone has just one count. The V and J genes are TRBV7-2 and TRBJ2-3; D might be TRBD2 (5 bases). V was shortened by 2 bases and J by 4 bases, with 10 bases between the two germline ends. This CDR3 contains 14 residues. The germline gives CDR1 SGHTA, CDR2 FQGNSA. The DNA of the CDR3 is TGTGCCAGCAGCTTAAGCCTAGCCTCAGATACGCAGTATTTT. It codes for CASSLSLASDTQYF.

The chain recombines TRBV7-3 with TRBJ2-1; a weak D match, TRBD1 (6 bases). This CDR3 region has 13 residues. Trimming left V 2 bases short and J 6 bases short, with 8 bases between. Germline CDR1 reads SGHTA; CDR2 reads FQGTGA. CDR3 protein: CASSLSGVNEQFF. The CDR3 region has the DNA TGTGCCAGCAGCTTATCAGGGGTCAATGAGCAGTTCTTC.

The genes are TRBV19 and TRBJ1-1; no clear D. This CDR3 is built from 13 residues. V was shortened by 3 bases and J by 1 base, with 6 bases between the two germline ends. Germline CDR1 LNHDA, CDR2 SQIVND (reference sequence). The CDR3 here is CASSIRENTEAFF. CDR3 bases: TGTGCCAGTAGTATTCGAGAGAACACTGAAGCTTTCTTT.

The chain has TRBV2 and TRBJ2-1, with D tentatively TRBD1 (6 bases). The CDR3 totals 15 residues. Germline V gene sequence: CDR1 SNHLY, CDR2 FYNNEI. Between the trimmed V and J ends, which lost 7 bases and 2 bases, there was a span of 15 bases. Written as DNA, the CDR3 is TGTGCCAGCAAAGACGGGACAAAAACCTACAATGAGCAGTTCTTC. The encoded protein is CASKDGTKTYNEQFF.

J is TRBJ2-1 and V is TRBV7-9, with a weak D call TRBD1 (5 bases). V shed 5 bases and J shed 8 bases, with 13 bases lying between them. There are 13 residues in the CDR3. The germline V gene encodes CDR1 SEHNR and CDR2 FQNEAQ (reference sequence). CDR3 DNA: TGTGCCAGCAGCAGGATCCAAGGGGATGAGCAGTTCTTC. This sequence encodes CASSRIQGDEQFF.

In its sample, this clone was seen a few times. This chain uses TRBV18 with TRBJ2-7; weak D call: TRBD2 (6 bases). The CDR3 length is 16 residues. CDR1 is KGHSH and CDR2 is LQKENI in the germline V gene. The V and J ends lost 3 bases and 5 bases respectively, with 20 bases between them. CDR3 protein: CASSPVKGVGGNEQYF. The DNA of the CDR3 is TGTGCCAGCTCACCGGTCAAGGGAGTGGGAGGTAACGAGCAGTACTTC.

The chain links TRBV6-5 to TRBJ1-1; TRBD1 matches at 8 bases. Germline CDR1 reads MNHEY; CDR2 reads SVGAGI. The CDR3 sequence is 15 residues long. The V gene end was trimmed by 5 bases and the J gene end by 1 base; junction bases not matched to a gene: 6. The CDR3 region has the DNA TGTGCCAGCAGTACACTAGGGACAGGGAACACTGAAGCTTTCTTT. It specifies CASSTLGTGNTEAFF.

The chain is built from TRBV3-1 (or the pseudogene TRBV3-2) and TRBJ2-7; TRBD1 matches at 8 bases. CDR3 size: 13 residues. The V gene end was trimmed by 6 bases and the J gene end by 4 bases; junction bases not matched to a gene: 5. Germline loops: CDR1 LGHDT, CDR2 YNNKEL (reference sequence). Here the CDR3 DNA reads TGTGCCAGCAGTCGCGGACAGGGTTACGAGCAGTACTTC. Its translation is CASSRGQGYEQYF.